This TCR beta chain was captured in a study of blood T cell repertoires in COVID-19. Study-wide context: Collection of acute and convalescent COVID-19 samples took place in the United States, Italy and Spain. Sources were T cells, B-cell-depleted T cells, or PBMCs; the material itself was cDNA or gDNA.

Trimming removed 5 bases from V and 5 bases from J; junction bases left unmatched: 12. This CDR3 comprises 15 residues. From germline, CDR1 is KGHSH and CDR2 LQKENI. Profiling relied on immunoSEQ multiplex PCR, and the TCRdb table lists in-frame clones only, not all of them. Here the sample spans around 130,000 clones, 80% to 90% being singletons. This clone was seen just once. The sequenced material came from peripheral blood. This chain joins TRBV18 and TRBJ2-7; 7 bases map to TRBD1. This receptor was obtained from a human donor in a cohort sampled during active COVID-19. CDR3 nucleotide sequence: TGTGCCAGCTCAATTGGAAACGACAGGGCAGACGAGCAGTACTTC. Its translation is CASSIGNDRADEQYF.